This entry describes one T cell receptor (beta chain). Its antigen is unknown. The CDR3 is made up of 17 amino acids. Germline assignment: CDR1 SGHTA and CDR2 FQGNSA. The data derive from a study of T cells expressing NK-cell markers. Study summary: In sorted CD3+CD56+NKG2C+, CD3+CD56+NKG2C- and CD3+CD56-NKG2C+ T cells, TCR beta repertoires were obtained. The study's findings and limits: Of the CD8+ T cell pool in roughly six donors, roughly 1.0-8% was accounted for by dominant NKG2C+ clonotypes.

In generating TCR beta cDNA, 5'RACE template switching with UMIs was used. Reanalyzing the 5' RACE reads, TCRdb keeps one entry per CDR3 protein, without DNA. This table lists about 110,000 distinct CDR3 sequences. The rearrangement joins TRBV7-2 to TRBJ2-1; TCRdb picks TRBD1, but there is no DNA to check that call. The TCR was taken from a woman aged 18 to 75 in good health. Specimen: blood T cells: a sorted CD56 or NKG2C T cell subset, CD4+ or CD8+ T cells, or bulk PBMC T cells (not recorded which). The chain's CDR3 is CASSLFSRGALYNEQFF.